These 20 T cell receptor beta chains originate from one sample sequenced in a study of blood T cell repertoires in COVID-19 (TCRdb year 2020). Preparation of the library involved the immunoSEQ multiplex PCR assay. Sourced from immuneACCESS, this table was stored by TCRdb with only in-frame sequences that have V and J called. A share of the clones is absent; for the studies checked, an unresolved V gene accounts for under half, and the remainder has no known explanation. This sample is represented by tens of thousands of clones; approximately 86% of them were singletons. The leading ten clones occupy 2.5% to 3.5% of the sample. Sequenced: peripheral blood. These TCRs come from a woman aged 45-65 years with active or convalescent COVID-19.

J is TRBJ2-1 and V is TRBV19, with D possibly TRBD2 on 6 matching bases. Germline V gene data show CDR1 as LNHDA and CDR2 as SQIVND (reference sequence). V lost 5 bases and J 4 bases, leaving 18 bases between the germline ends. CDR3 length: 16 residues. CDR3 in DNA: TGTGCCAGTAGTCCGACCGGGACTGGGTTTTACAATGAGCAGTTCTTC. This sequence encodes CASSPTGTGFYNEQFF.

This chain joins TRBV11-2 and TRBJ1-1; perhaps TRBD1 as D (6 bases). CDR3 length equals 15 residues. V was clipped by 5 bases and J by 5 bases, with 18 bases between them. Germline CDR1 and CDR2: SGHAT and FQNNGV. The CDR3 region is CASSEQGSDRTEAFF. CDR3 DNA sequence: TGTGCCAGCAGCGAACAGGGATCGGATCGGACTGAAGCTTTCTTT.

CDR3 in amino acids: CASNDRGSEGYTF. CDR3 DNA: TGTGCCAGCAACGACAGGGGGTCAGAAGGCTACACCTTC. This chain uses TRBV6-6 with TRBJ1-2; 9 bases align to TRBD1. The V gene end was trimmed by 7 bases and the J gene end by 8 bases; junction bases not matched to a gene: 8. The CDR3 has 13 residues. Germline V gene lookup returns CDR1 MNHNY and CDR2 SVGAGI (reference sequence).

This chain links TRBV29-1 with TRBJ2-5, with 8 bases aligning to TRBD1. V gave up 4 bases and J gave up 4 bases; unmatched junction bases: 5. The CDR3 spans 13 residues. In germline, CDR1 is SQVTM, CDR2 ANQGSEA. The CDR3 sequence is CSVAYGQGETQYF. CDR3 sequence (DNA): TGCAGCGTTGCCTACGGACAGGGAGAGACCCAGTACTTC.

This clone occurred many times. This rearrangement joins TRBV5-6 to TRBJ2-3; 7 bases match TRBD1. Germline V lookup: CDR1 SGHDT, CDR2 YYEEEE. There are 15 residues in the CDR3. Germline trimming cut 4 bases from V and 1 base from J; bases unmatched to any gene: 6. The CDR3 region has the DNA TGTGCCAGCAGCGTGGGACAGACGGGCACAGATACGCAGTATTTT. It codes for CASSVGQTGTDTQYF.

The V call is TRBV6-5, the J call TRBJ1-1; D perhaps matches TRBD1 (6 bases). V was pared by 2 bases and J by 1 base, with 8 bases between. This CDR3 spans 14 amino acids. Germline lookup yields CDR1 MNHEY and CDR2 SVGAGI. Written as DNA, the CDR3 is TGTGCCAGCAGTTACCAGGGGCCGAACACTGAAGCTTTCTTT. It specifies CASSYQGPNTEAFF.

The rearrangement uses TRBV20-1 and TRBJ2-3; 12 bases agree with TRBD2. The length of the CDR3 is 18 residues. Germline V lookup: CDR1 DFQATT, CDR2 SNEGSKA (reference sequence). After removal of 3 bases from V and 6 bases from J, the junction contained 16 bases not matched to a gene. CDR3: CSASGLAGPMGHTDTQYF. DNA for the CDR3: TGCAGTGCTAGTGGACTAGCGGGGCCCATGGGGCACACCGATACGCAGTATTTT.

The gene calls are TRBV4-3 and TRBJ1-6; D not certain. CDR3 length: 15 amino acids. CDR1 is LGHNA, CDR2 YSLEER, per germline. The germline V and J ends were trimmed by 0 bases and 4 bases, with 7 bases remaining between them. The CDR3 DNA sequence: TGCGCCAGCAGCCAAGATGGGGAGTATAATTCACCCCTCCACTTT. This codes for CASSQDGEYNSPLHF.

CDR3 in amino acids: CASSEARGRGTEAFF. For the CDR3, the DNA is TGTGCCAGCAGTGAAGCTAGGGGGCGAGGCACTGAAGCTTTCTTT. The chain carries TRBV2 and TRBJ1-1, with 7 bases aligning to TRBD1. V was clipped by 0 bases and J by 4 bases; unmatched bases: 5. The CDR3 is 15 amino acids. Germline-derived CDR1 and CDR2 are SNHLY and FYNNEI.

Notes on this clone: Different DNA sequences within this sample yield the same CDR3. The V gene is TRBV27, the J gene TRBJ2-1, with 9 positions matching TRBD2. The CDR3 runs 15 residues. Per the germline V gene, CDR1 is MNHEY and CDR2 is SMNVEV (reference sequence). J was trimmed by 7 bases and V by 0 bases; bases with no gene match: 4. Here the CDR3 DNA reads TGTGCCAGCAGTTTATCGGCGGGGGGGCTGAATGAGCAGTTCTTC. Amino acids: CASSLSAGGLNEQFF.

V and J are TRBV21-1 and TRBJ1-1; TRBD1 is the table's D call and was not checked against the DNA. TRBV21-1 is an annotated pseudogene. This CDR3 has 14 residues. CDR3 nucleotide sequence: TGTGCCAGCTCAAACGGGGACAGAAACACTGAAGCTTTCTTT. Translated: CASSNGDRNTEAFF.

The chain combines TRBV5-1 with TRBJ1-2; TRBD1 aligns across 9 bases. The CDR3 contains 15 residues. The V and J ends lost 0 bases and 3 bases, in that order; junction bases with no gene match: 3. Germline CDR1 and CDR2: SGHRS and YFSETQ. The CDR3 sequence: CASSLGTGADYGYTF. CDR3 sequence (DNA): TGCGCCAGCAGCTTGGGGACAGGGGCCGACTATGGCTACACCTTC.

This clone came up once. V usage is TRBV5-4 and J usage is TRBJ1-5; 7 bases fit TRBD1. CDR1 is SGHNT and CDR2 is YYREEE in the germline V gene (reference sequence). V gave up 4 bases and J gave up 5 bases; unmatched junction bases: 3. The CDR3 loop spans 13 amino acids. The CDR3 DNA sequence: TGTGCCAGCAGCATTCAGGGGGATCAGCCCCAGCATTTT. Translation gives CASSIQGDQPQHF.

The gene calls are TRBV6-5 and TRBJ2-5, with D tentatively TRBD2 (7 bases). The CDR3 is made up of 14 amino acids. Trimming cost V 7 bases and J 1 base, with 13 bases left between them. The V gene's germline CDR1 is MNHEY and CDR2 SVGAGI. The CDR3 DNA reads as TGTGCCAGCAAGGGGGGGGGCCGCCAAGAGACCCAGTACTTC. It yields the protein CASKGGGRQETQYF.

CDR3 region: CASSYLANYGYTF. The CDR3, as DNA: TGTGCCAGCAGTTACCTAGCTAACTATGGCTACACCTTC. The rearrangement joins TRBV6-5 to TRBJ1-2; D ambiguous. Germline V gives CDR1 MNHEY, CDR2 SVGAGI. The CDR3 has 13 amino acids. V was cut by 2 bases and J by 0 bases, with 4 bases left in between.

The V and J genes are TRBV7-2 and TRBJ1-4; no firm D call. Trimming took 5 bases from V and 4 from J, leaving 8 bases between them. CDR1 is SGHTA and CDR2 is FQGNSA in the germline V gene. This CDR3 has 13 amino acids. CDR3 nucleotides: TGTGCCAGCAGCCCGAGCCTTAATGAAAAACTGTTTTTT. Translation gives CASSPSLNEKLFF.

The CDR3 DNA sequence: TGTGCCAGCAGCAAAGGGGGGGGGACTCAACTAGGGAAAGAGACCCAGTACTTC. The encoded protein is CASSKGGGTQLGKETQYF. This chain joins TRBV21-1 and TRBJ2-5; TRBD2 was called by the table and not checked on the DNA. TRBV21-1 is termed a pseudogene. There are 18 residues in the CDR3.

CDR3 sequence: CASSAKVAVTGEQFF. In DNA, the CDR3 is TGTGCCAGCAGCGCGAAAGTGGCCGTGACTGGTGAGCAGTTCTTC. The gene calls are TRBV7-3 and TRBJ2-1, with D unclear. Germline V gene sequence: CDR1 SGHTA, CDR2 FQGTGA. The CDR3 contains 15 residues. V lost 5 bases and J lost 9, with 20 bases in between.

The V call is TRBV10-3, the J call TRBJ1-1; 7 bases are a match to TRBD1. This CDR3 has 14 amino acids. The germline gives CDR1 ENHRY, CDR2 SYGVKD. Trimming removed 6 bases from V and 1 base from J; junction bases left unmatched: 5. CDR3 sequence reads: CAIRPTGSNTEAFF. CDR3 nucleotide sequence: TGTGCCATCAGGCCGACAGGGTCGAACACTGAAGCTTTCTTT.

V and J are TRBV5-6 and TRBJ2-2; D gene uncertain. The V end was cut by 1 base, the J end by 2 bases, with 12 bases between. The V gene's germline CDR1 is SGHDT and CDR2 YYEEEE. CDR3 length: 16 amino acids. CDR3 DNA: TGTGCCAGCAGCTTGTTTGGGCAGGTCAACACCGGGGAGCTGTTTTTT. Translation gives CASSLFGQVNTGELFF.